This TCR beta chain emerged from a study of sequential checkpoint blockade in melanoma. Across the whole study: Randomization was 1:1 between first-line nivolumab→ipilimumab and ipilimumab→nivolumab. Both treatment sequences were followed by maintenance nivolumab.

This CDR3 has 14 amino acids. The V and J ends lost 8 bases and 4 bases, in that order; junction bases with no gene match: 8. General study results and limits: About 30 times likelier clinical benefit followed increased tumor T-cell fraction and clonality.

The protocol was immunoSEQ multiplex PCR, while the TCRdb copy is restricted to in-frame clones and leaves out a portion. Of roughly 3,800 clones in the sample, 34% are singletons; the top ten hold approximately 31%. The sample holds a few counts of this clone. Its antigen is not known. Treatment: randomized to nivolumab then ipilimumab (arm A) or the reverse (arm B). The sample consisted of tumor tissue (inferred from file names), taken from a patient given nivolumab and ipilimumab in sequence. The J gene is TRBJ2-3, the V gene TRBV23-1; 8 nucleotides agree with TRBD1. TRBV23-1 is recorded as an ORF, its role being uncertain. This clonotype was obtained from a human donor with melanoma. The CDR3 sequence is CASSRTGFPDTQYF. In nucleotides, the CDR3 is TGCGCCAGCTCCCGGACAGGGTTTCCAGATACGCAGTATTTT.